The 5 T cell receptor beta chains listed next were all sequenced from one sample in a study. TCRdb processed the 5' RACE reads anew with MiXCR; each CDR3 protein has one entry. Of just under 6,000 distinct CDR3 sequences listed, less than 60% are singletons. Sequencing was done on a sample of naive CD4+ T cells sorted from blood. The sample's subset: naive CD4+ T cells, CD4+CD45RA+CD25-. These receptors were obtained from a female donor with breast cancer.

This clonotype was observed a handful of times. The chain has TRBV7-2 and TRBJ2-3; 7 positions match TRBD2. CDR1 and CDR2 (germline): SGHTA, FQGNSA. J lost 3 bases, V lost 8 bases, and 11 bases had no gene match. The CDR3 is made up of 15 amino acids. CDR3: CASSARRGRTDTQYF. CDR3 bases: TGTGCCAGCTCCGCCCGGCGGGGGAGGACAGATACGCAGTATTTT.

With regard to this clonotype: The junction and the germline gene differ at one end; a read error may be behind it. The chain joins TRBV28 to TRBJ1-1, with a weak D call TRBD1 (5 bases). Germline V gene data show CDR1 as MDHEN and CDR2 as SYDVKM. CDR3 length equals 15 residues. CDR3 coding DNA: TGTGCCAGCAGTGAACCGGGACGCGGGAACACTGAAGCTCTCTTT. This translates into CASSEPGRGNTEALF.

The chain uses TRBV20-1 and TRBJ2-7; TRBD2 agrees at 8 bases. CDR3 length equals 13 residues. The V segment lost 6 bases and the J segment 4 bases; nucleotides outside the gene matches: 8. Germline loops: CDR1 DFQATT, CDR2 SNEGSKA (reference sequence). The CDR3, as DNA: TGCAGTGCCCCGGGACTAGTGTTTTACGAGCAGTACTTC. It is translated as CSAPGLVFYEQYF.

CDR3 loop: CASKSRQGWNSPLHF. CDR3 DNA: TGTGCCAGCAAGTCCCGACAGGGGTGGAATTCACCCCTCCACTTT. The chain uses TRBV6-5 and TRBJ1-6; 8 positions agree with TRBD1. V lost 7 bases and J lost 7; bases outside the gene matches: 9. Germline lookup yields CDR1 MNHEY and CDR2 SVGAGI. This CDR3 contains 15 residues.

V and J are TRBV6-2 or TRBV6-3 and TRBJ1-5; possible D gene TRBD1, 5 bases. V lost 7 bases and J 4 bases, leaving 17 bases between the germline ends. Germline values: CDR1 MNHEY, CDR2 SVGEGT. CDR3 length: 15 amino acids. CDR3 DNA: TGTGCCAGCACCCCTCGGGGGGGTATGAATCAGCCCCAGCATTTT. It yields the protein CASTPRGGMNQPQHF.